A single T cell receptor (beta chain) is shown here with its context. Its antigen remains unidentified. Expressed TCRB transcripts were sequenced because the isolated RNA had all been reverse transcribed beforehand. Sequenced by immunoSEQ multiplex PCR; TCRdb stores in-frame clones only, minus some. The sample carries hundreds of thousands of clones, less than 20% recorded once. These data come from a study of beta chain features in type 1 diabetes. Study details: Patients did not differ from healthy donors in age, gender or cell yield.

Study results and limitations: Significant though moderate, a shortening of TCRB CDR3s appeared in all four CD4+ subsets of Type 1 diabetes patients. Across patients, naive, central memory and Treg TCRB repertoires exhibited apparently greater similarity than was observed across healthy donors. High-TCR-expressing cells could be over-represented by cDNA sequencing.

Losses at the gene ends were 0 bases for V and 6 bases for J; bases not matched to a gene: 9. This CDR3 has 17 amino acids. The germline CDR1 and CDR2 sequences are MGHRA and YSYEKL. This TCR derives from a man aged 18 to 29 in good health. The chain employs TRBV4-1 and TRBJ2-1; 9 bases agree with TRBD2. The sequenced sample consisted of naive CD4+ T cells from blood. In DNA form, the CDR3 reads TGCGCCAGCAGCCAAGATGGTCCTAGCGGGACCTTCAATGAGCAGTTCTTC. It codes for CASSQDGPSGTFNEQFF.